The following is a T cell receptor beta chain sequence with its context. The antigen remains unidentified. The entry originates in a study of CD8+ T cells in alopecia areata. Sample treatment: oral pan-JAK inhibitor, 5-10 mg twice daily. It was cDNA, reverse transcribed from extracted RNA, that served as the sequencing template. Measured with immunoSEQ multiplex PCR; TCRdb has only the in-frame clones, and not every one. The sample has 120,000 or so clones, around 60% seen once. Study conclusions and caveats: Alphabeta T cells residing in normal skin are also sequenced in scalp samples.

The source of this sequence is a human donor with alopecia areata. Source: CD4+ T cells sorted from blood, taken at week 4, from a patient treated with tofacitinib.

DNA for the CDR3: TGTGCCAGCTCACCGAACACCGGGGAGCTGTTTTTT. It is translated as CASSPNTGELFF. The V call is TRBV18, the J call TRBJ2-2; D gene uncertain. The germline V gene has CDR1 KGHSH and CDR2 LQKENI. The V and J ends lost 3 bases and 1 base respectively, with 0 bases between them. The CDR3 is made up of 12 amino acids.